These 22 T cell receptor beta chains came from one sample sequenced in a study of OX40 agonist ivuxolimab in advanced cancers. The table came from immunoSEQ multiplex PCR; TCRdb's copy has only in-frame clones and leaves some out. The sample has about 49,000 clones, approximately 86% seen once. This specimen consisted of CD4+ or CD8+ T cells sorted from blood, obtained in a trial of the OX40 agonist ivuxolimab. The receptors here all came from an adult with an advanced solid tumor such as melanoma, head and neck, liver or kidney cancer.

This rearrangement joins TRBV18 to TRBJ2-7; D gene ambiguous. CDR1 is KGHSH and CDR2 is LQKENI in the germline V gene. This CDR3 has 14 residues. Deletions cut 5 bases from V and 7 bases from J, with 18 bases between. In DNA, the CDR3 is TGTGCCAGCTCAGAAGGTAGAGATATGGGGGAGCAGTACTTC. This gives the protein CASSEGRDMGEQYF. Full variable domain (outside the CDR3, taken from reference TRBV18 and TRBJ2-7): NAGVMQNPRHLVRRRGQEARLRCSPMKGHSHVYWYRQLPEEGLKFMVYLQKENIIDESGMPKERFSAEFPKEGPSILRIQQVVRGDSAAYFCASSEGRDMGEQYFGPGTRLTVT.

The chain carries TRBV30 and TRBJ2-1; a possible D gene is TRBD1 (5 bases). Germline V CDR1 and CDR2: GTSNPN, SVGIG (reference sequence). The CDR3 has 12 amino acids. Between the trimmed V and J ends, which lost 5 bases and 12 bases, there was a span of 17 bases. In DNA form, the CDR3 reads TGTGCCTGGCGTAAAGGGGTCCTGGGGCAGTTCTTC. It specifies CAWRKGVLGQFF.

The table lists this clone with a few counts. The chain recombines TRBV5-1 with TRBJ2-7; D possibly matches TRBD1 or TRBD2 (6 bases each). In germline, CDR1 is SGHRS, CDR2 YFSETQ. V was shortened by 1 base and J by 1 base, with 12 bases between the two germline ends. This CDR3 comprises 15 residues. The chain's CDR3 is CASSLTGAESYEQYF. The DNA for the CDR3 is TGCGCCAGCAGCTTGACGGGGGCGGAATCCTACGAGCAGTACTTC. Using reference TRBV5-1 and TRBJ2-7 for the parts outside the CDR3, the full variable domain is KAGVTQTPRYLIKTRGQQVTLSCSPISGHRSVSWYQQTPGQGLQFLFEYFSETQRNKGNFPGRFSGRQFSNSRSEMNVSTLELGDSALYLCASSLTGAESYEQYFGPGTRLTVT.

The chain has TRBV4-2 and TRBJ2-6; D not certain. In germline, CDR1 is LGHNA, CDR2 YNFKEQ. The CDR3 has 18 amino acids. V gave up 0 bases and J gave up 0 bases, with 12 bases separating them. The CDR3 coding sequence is TGTGCCAGCAGCCAAGATAGGGCAGCAAGCTCTGGGGCCAACGTCCTGACTTTC. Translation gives CASSQDRAASSGANVLTF.

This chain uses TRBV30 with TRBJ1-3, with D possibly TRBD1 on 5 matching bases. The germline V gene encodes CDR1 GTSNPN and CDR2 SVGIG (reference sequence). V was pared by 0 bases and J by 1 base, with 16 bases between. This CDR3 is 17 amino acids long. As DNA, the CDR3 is TGTGCCTGGAGTGTGGCAGGGACGCTCGGGTCTGGAAACACCATATATTTT. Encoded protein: CAWSVAGTLGSGNTIYF.

The CDR3 is CASSIRQGAISGANVLTF. As DNA, the CDR3 is TGTGCCAGCAGCATCCGACAGGGGGCCATATCTGGGGCCAACGTCCTGACTTTC. This chain uses TRBV9 with TRBJ2-6; 10 nucleotides agree with TRBD1. The CDR3 totals 18 residues. Germline V gene data show CDR1 as SGDLS and CDR2 as YYNGEE. V trimming: 4 bases; J trimming: 1 base; junction bases outside the gene matches: 8.

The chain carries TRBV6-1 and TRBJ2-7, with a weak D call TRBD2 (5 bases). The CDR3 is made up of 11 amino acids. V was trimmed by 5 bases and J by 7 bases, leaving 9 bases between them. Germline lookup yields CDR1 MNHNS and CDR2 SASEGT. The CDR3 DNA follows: TGTGCCAGCAGTCCAGCGGCAGAGCAGTACTTC. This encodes CASSPAAEQYF.

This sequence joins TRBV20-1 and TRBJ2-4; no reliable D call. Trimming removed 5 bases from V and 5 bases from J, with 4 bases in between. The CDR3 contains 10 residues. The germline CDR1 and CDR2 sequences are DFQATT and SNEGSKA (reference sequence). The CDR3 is CSAPQNIQYF. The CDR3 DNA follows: TGCAGTGCTCCCCAAAACATTCAGTACTTC.

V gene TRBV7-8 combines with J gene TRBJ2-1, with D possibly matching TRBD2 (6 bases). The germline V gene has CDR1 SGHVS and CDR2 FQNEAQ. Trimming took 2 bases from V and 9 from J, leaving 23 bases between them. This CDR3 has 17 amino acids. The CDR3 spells CASSLFVDLARITEQFF. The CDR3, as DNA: TGTGCCAGCAGCTTATTTGTTGACCTAGCGAGGATCACTGAGCAGTTCTTC.

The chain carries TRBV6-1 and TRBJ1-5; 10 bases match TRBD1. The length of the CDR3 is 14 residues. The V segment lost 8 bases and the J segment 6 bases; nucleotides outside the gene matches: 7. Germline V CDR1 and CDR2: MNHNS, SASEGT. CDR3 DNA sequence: TGTGCCAGCGATAGGGACAGGGGTTCTCAGCCCCAGCATTTT. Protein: CASDRDRGSQPQHF.

CDR3 region: CASSLGRGAGNTIYF. CDR3 DNA sequence: TGTGCCAGCAGCTTAGGCCGGGGCGCTGGAAACACCATATATTTT. The chain couples TRBV13 to TRBJ1-3, with D maybe TRBD1 (5 bases). Between the trimmed V and J ends, which lost 0 bases and 2 bases, there was a span of 8 bases. The CDR3 runs to 15 residues. CDR1 PRHDT and CDR2 FYEKMQ come from the germline V gene (reference sequence).

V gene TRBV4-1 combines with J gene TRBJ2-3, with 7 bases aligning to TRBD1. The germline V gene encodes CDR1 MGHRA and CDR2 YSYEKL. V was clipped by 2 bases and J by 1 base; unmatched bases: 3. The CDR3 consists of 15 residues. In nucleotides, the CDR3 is TGCGCCAGCAGCCAAAGGGGGCTCGGCACAGATACGCAGTATTTT. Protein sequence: CASSQRGLGTDTQYF.

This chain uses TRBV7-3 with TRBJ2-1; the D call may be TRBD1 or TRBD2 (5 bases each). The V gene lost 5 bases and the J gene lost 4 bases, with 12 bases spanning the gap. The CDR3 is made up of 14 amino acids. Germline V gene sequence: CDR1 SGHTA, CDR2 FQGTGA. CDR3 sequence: CASSPPGPYNEQFF. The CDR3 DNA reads TGTGCCAGCAGCCCTCCGGGGCCGTACAATGAGCAGTTCTTC.

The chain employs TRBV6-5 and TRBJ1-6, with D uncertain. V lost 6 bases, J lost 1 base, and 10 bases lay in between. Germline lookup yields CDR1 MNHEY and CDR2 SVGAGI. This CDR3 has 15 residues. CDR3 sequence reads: CASSLGRSYNSPLHF. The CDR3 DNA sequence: TGTGCCAGCAGCTTGGGGAGGTCCTATAATTCACCCCTCCACTTT.

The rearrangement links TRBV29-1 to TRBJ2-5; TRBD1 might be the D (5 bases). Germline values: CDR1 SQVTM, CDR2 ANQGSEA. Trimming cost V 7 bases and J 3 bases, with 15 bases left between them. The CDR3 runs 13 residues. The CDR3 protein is CSGTRQGKETQYF. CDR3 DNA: TGCAGCGGTACGAGGCAGGGAAAAGAGACCCAGTACTTC.

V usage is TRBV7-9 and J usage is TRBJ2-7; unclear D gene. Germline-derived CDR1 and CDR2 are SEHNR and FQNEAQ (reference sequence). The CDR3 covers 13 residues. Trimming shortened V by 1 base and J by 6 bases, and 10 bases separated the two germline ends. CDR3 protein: CASSLGPIGEQYF. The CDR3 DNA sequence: TGTGCCAGCAGCTTAGGGCCGATAGGCGAGCAGTACTTC. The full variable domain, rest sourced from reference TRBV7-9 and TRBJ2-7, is DTGVSQNPRHKITKRGQNVTFRCDPISEHNRLYWYRQTLGQGPEFLTYFQNEAQLEKSRLLSDRFSAERPKGSFSTLEIQRTEQGDSAMYLCASSLGPIGEQYFGPGTRLTVT.

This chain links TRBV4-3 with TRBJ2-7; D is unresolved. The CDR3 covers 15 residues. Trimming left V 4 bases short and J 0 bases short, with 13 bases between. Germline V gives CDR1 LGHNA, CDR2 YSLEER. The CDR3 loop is CASSPKGSLSYEQYF. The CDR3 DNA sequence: TGCGCCAGCAGCCCCAAGGGATCTCTCTCCTACGAGCAGTACTTC.

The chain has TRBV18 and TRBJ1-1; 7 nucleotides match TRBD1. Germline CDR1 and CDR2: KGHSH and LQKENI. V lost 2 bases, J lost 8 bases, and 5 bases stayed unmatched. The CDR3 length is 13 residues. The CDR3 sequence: CASSPWDSTEAFF. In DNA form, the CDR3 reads TGTGCCAGCTCACCATGGGACAGCACCGAAGCTTTCTTT. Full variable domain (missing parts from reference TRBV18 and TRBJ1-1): NAGVMQNPRHLVRRRGQEARLRCSPMKGHSHVYWYRQLPEEGLKFMVYLQKENIIDESGMPKERFSAEFPKEGPSILRIQQVVRGDSAAYFCASSPWDSTEAFFGQGTRLTVV.

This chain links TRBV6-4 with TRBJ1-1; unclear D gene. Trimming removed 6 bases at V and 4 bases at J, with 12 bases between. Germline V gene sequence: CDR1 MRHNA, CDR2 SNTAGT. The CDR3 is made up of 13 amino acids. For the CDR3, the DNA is TGTGCCAGCAGGTCTCACGTGGGCACTGAAGCTTTCTTT. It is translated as CASRSHVGTEAFF.

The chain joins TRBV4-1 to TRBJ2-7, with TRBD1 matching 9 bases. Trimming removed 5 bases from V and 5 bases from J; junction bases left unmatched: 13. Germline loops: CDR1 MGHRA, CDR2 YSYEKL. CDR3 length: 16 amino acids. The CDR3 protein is CASSVATGGTANEQYF. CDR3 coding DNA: TGCGCCAGCAGCGTAGCGACAGGGGGGACCGCTAACGAGCAGTACTTC.

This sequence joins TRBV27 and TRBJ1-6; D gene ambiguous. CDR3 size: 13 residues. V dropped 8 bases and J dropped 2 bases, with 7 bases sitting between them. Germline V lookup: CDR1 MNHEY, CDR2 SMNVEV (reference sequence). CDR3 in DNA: TGTGCCAGCGGAGTTACCTATAATTCACCCCTCCACTTT. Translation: CASGVTYNSPLHF.

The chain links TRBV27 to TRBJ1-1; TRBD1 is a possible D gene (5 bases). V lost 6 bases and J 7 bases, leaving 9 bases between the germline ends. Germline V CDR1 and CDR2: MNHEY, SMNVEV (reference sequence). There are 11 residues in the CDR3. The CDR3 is CASSGASEAFF. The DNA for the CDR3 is TGTGCCAGCAGCGGGGCTAGTGAAGCTTTCTTT.